These T cell receptor beta chains were read from a single sample in a study of radiotherapy plus CTLA-4 blockade in lung cancer. Generated by immunoSEQ multiplex PCR, the TCRdb table keeps only in-frame clones and is missing some. The sample contains some 67,000 clones, around 76% of which appear only once. The source was peripheral blood, collected from a patient treated with radiotherapy plus ipilimumab. These receptors originate from a human donor with non-small cell lung cancer whose response to radiotherapy plus ipilimumab could not be evaluated. Some clones in this sample may be carry-over from other donors' samples. Both conserved end residues are part of each CDR3. A D gene is named only where the DNA matches it firmly. Only part of the rows carry a size: once, few, many, or a class if the clone is expanded.

CASSAGFWDRGRAGTEAFF | TGTGCCAGCAGCGCCGGTTTCTGGGACAGGGGTAGAGCTGGGACTGAAGCTTTCTTT | TRBJ1-1 | TRBV11-2 | . | 19 | TRBD1
CASTGGGGPYEQYF | TGTGCCAGCACGGGTGGGGGGGGCCCCTACGAGCAGTACTTC | TRBJ2-7 | TRBV27 | . | 14 | .
CASSLVEGWDTEAFF | TGCGCCAGCAGCTTGGTGGAGGGATGGGACACTGAAGCTTTCTTT | TRBJ1-1 | TRBV5-1 | . | 15 | .
CASSPQGTFVTYEQYF | TGTGCCAGCAGTCCTCAGGGGACCTTCGTGACCTACGAGCAGTACTTC | TRBJ2-7 | TRBV27 | . | 16 | .
CASSVVGGPQETQYF | TGTGCCAGCAGCGTAGTAGGGGGACCCCAAGAGACCCAGTACTTC | TRBJ2-5 | TRBV9 | once | 15 | .
CASSLLTGGGDGEQYF | TGTGCCAGCTCACTCCTAACAGGCGGGGGCGACGGAGAGCAGTACTTC | TRBJ2-7 | TRBV18 | . | 16 | .
CASSIEVANTEAFF | TGTGCCAGTAGTATAGAGGTAGCCAACACTGAAGCTTTCTTT | TRBJ1-1 | TRBV19 | medium-sized | 14 | .
CASSIYRAATNEKLFF | TGTGCCAGTAGTATTTACAGGGCGGCAACTAATGAAAAACTGTTTTTT | TRBJ1-4 | TRBV19 | few | 16 | .
CAWSTELAGTDTQYF | TGTGCCTGGAGTACCGAACTAGCGGGCACAGATACGCAGTATTTT | TRBJ2-3 | TRBV30 | few | 15 | TRBD2
CASSPSATSSYEQYF | TGTGCCAGCTCTCCCTCCGCGACATCCTCCTACGAGCAGTACTTC | TRBJ2-7 | TRBV18 | . | 15 | .
CASSVDVRGETQYF | TGTGCTAGCAGCGTAGATGTACGGGGAGAGACCCAGTACTTC | TRBJ2-5 | TRBV7-7 | . | 14 | .
CASSSRDRAPYGYTF | TGTGCCAGCAGTTCCCGTGACAGGGCCCCTTATGGCTACACCTTC | TRBJ1-2 | TRBV28 | few | 15 | TRBD1
CASSINSLGGTIQYF | TGTGCCAGCAGTATCAACAGCCTGGGGGGTACCATTCAGTACTTC | TRBJ2-4 | TRBV6-5 | . | 15 | .
CASSLARDEQYF | TGCGCCAGCAGCCTCGCCCGGGACGAGCAGTACTTC | TRBJ2-7 | TRBV5-1 | . | 12 | .
CASSVTGLAGFGELFF | TGTGCCAGCAGCGTTACCGGACTAGCGGGGTTCGGGGAGCTGTTTTTT | TRBJ2-2 | TRBV9 | . | 16 | TRBD2
CASSLDRLDKAFF | TGTGCCAGCAGCTTAGATCGTCTGGACAAAGCTTTCTTT | TRBJ1-1 | TRBV11-2 | . | 13 | .
CASSIGDRVAETQYF | TGTGCCAGTAGTATAGGTGACAGGGTGGCAGAGACCCAGTACTTC | TRBJ2-5 | TRBV19 | . | 15 | TRBD1
CASSLMAGRTGELFF | TGTGCCAGCAGCTTAATGGCAGGGAGGACCGGGGAGCTGTTTTTT | TRBJ2-2 | TRBV7-2 | few | 15 | .
CSARGDYEQYF | TGCAGTGCTAGAGGCGACTACGAGCAGTACTTC | TRBJ2-7 | TRBV20-1 | . | 11 | .
CASSLARGYTF | TGTGCCAGCAGCTTAGCACGGGGCTACACCTTC | TRBJ1-2 | TRBV7-9 | . | 11 | .
CASSYEEIGPQHF | TGTGCCAGCAGTTACGAGGAGATAGGGCCCCAGCATTTT | TRBJ1-5 | TRBV6-5 | . | 13 | .
CASSLGSYSNQPQHF | TGTGCCAGCAGCTTGGGGTCCTATAGCAATCAGCCCCAGCATTTT | TRBJ1-5 | TRBV5-8 | few | 15 | .
CASSLQGDTGELFF | TGCGCCAGCAGCTTACAGGGAGACACCGGGGAGCTGTTTTTT | TRBJ2-2 | TRBV5-1 | . | 14 | .
CASNAAGGVDEKLFF | TGTGCCAGCAATGCGGCGGGGGGGGTAGATGAAAAACTGTTTTTT | TRBJ1-4 | TRBV6-1 | . | 15 | .
CASSLSTLNEQYF | TGTGCCAGCAGCCTATCAACCTTAAACGAGCAGTACTTC | TRBJ2-7 | TRBV9 | . | 13 | .
CASSPRGQGSSYEQYF | TGTGCCAGCTCACCACGGGGACAGGGATCGTCCTACGAGCAGTACTTC | TRBJ2-7 | TRBV18 | . | 16 | TRBD1
CASSGNSGQNEKLFF | TGTGCCAGCAGCGGCAACTCGGGACAAAATGAAAAACTGTTTTTT | TRBJ1-4 | TRBV2 | few | 15 | .
CASSQGRGMWNTQYF | TGTGCCAGCTCCCAGGGCAGGGGTATGTGGAATACGCAGTATTTT | TRBJ2-3 | TRBV7-2 | . | 15 | .
CASSVAGTGNTIYF | TGTGCCAGCAGCGTAGCAGGGACTGGAAACACCATATATTTT | TRBJ1-3 | TRBV9 | . | 14 | .
CASSVDGNYGYTF | TGTGCCAGCAGCGTAGACGGGAACTATGGCTACACCTTC | TRBJ1-2 | TRBV9 | . | 13 | .
CASSTGVLEDEKLFF | TGTGCCAGTAGCACCGGGGTCTTGGAGGATGAAAAACTGTTTTTT | TRBJ1-4 | TRBV19 | . | 15 | .
CASSFRQGATEAFF | TGTGCCAGCAGCTTTCGACAGGGAGCAACTGAAGCTTTCTTT | TRBJ1-1 | TRBV7-2 | . | 14 | TRBD1
CASSPVDRIKGQPQHF | TGTGCCAGCTCACCCGTAGACAGAATCAAGGGACAGCCCCAGCATTTT | TRBJ1-5 | TRBV18 | . | 16 | .
CASSPLGGPYEQYF | TGTGCCAGCTCACCCCTCGGGGGGCCCTACGAGCAGTACTTC | TRBJ2-7 | TRBV18 | . | 14 | .
CASSSGGVETQYF | TGTGCCAGCAGCTCTGGCGGGGTAGAGACCCAGTACTTC | TRBJ2-5 | TRBV5-6 | . | 13 | .
CASRDRGRNTEAFF | TGTGCCAGCAGGGACAGGGGCCGCAACACTGAAGCTTTCTTT | TRBJ1-1 | TRBV28 | . | 14 | TRBD1
CASSQGVPTIMDYGYTF | TGCGCCAGCAGCCAAGGAGTTCCCACCATAATGGACTATGGCTACACCTTC | TRBJ1-2 | TRBV4-1 | few | 17 | .
CASNSLTGSGELFF | TGTGCCAGCAACAGCTTGACCGGGAGCGGGGAGCTGTTTTTT | TRBJ2-2 | TRBV7-2 | . | 14 | .
CASSWSIGGGANEQYF | TGTGCCAGCAGCTGGTCTATCGGCGGGGGGGCGAACGAGCAGTACTTC | TRBJ2-7 | TRBV5-6 | . | 16 | TRBD2
CASSEWVEGNTEAFF | TGTGCCAGCAGTGAATGGGTCGAGGGGAACACTGAAGCTTTCTTT | TRBJ1-1 | TRBV6-1 | . | 15 | .
CASSLWIASGGLDIQYF | TGTGCCAGCAGCCTGTGGATTGCTAGCGGGGGGTTGGACATTCAGTACTTC | TRBJ2-4 | TRBV7-2 | . | 17 | TRBD2
CASTLGQYSNQPQHF | TGTGCCAGCACCTTAGGACAGTATAGCAATCAGCCCCAGCATTTT | TRBJ1-5 | TRBV5-6 | . | 15 | .
CASSPRVGTSGGNEQFF | TGCGCCAGCAGCCCCCGGGTGGGGACTAGCGGGGGGAATGAGCAGTTCTTC | TRBJ2-1 | TRBV4-1 | . | 17 | TRBD2
CASSRYSGGAEGGELFF | TGCGCCAGCAGCCGGTATAGCGGGGGGGCCGAAGGCGGGGAGCTGTTTTTT | TRBJ2-2 | TRBV4-1 | few | 17 | TRBD2
CASSSQGKGNTEAFF | TGTGCCAGCAGCTCACAGGGAAAAGGGAACACTGAAGCTTTCTTT | TRBJ1-1 | TRBV6-5 | . | 15 | .
CATKAQRAGGTEAFF | TGTGCCACCAAAGCCCAGAGGGCAGGGGGAACTGAAGCTTTCTTT | TRBJ1-1 | TRBV15 | . | 15 | TRBD1
CASSPTGTGFYEQYF | TGTGCCAGTAGTCCCACCGGGACAGGCTTCTACGAGCAGTACTTC | TRBJ2-7 | TRBV19 | . | 15 | TRBD1
CASSPRANRDPRYGYTF | TGTGCCAGCAGCCCTAGGGCCAACAGGGATCCCCGGTATGGCTACACCTTC | TRBJ1-2 | TRBV27 | . | 17 | .
CASSLAGTSGGANEQFF | TGCGCCAGCAGCTTGGCCGGGACTAGCGGGGGGGCCAATGAGCAGTTCTTC | TRBJ2-1 | TRBV5-1 | . | 17 | TRBD2
CASSSPLRGARGTGELFF | TGTGCCAGCAGTTCACCCCTGCGGGGGGCGCGGGGCACCGGGGAGCTGTTTTTT | TRBJ2-2 | TRBV27 | . | 18 | TRBD2
CASSSLRGGTEAFF | TGTGCCAGCAGCTCCCTACGGGGAGGGACTGAAGCTTTCTTT | TRBJ1-1 | TRBV7-8 | . | 14 | .
CATSRERGGYYEQYF | TGTGCCACCAGCAGAGAACGGGGAGGCTACTACGAGCAGTACTTC | TRBJ2-7 | TRBV15 | once | 15 | .
CASSVRGQGPDEQYF | TGTGCCAGCAGCGTAAGGGGACAGGGGCCAGACGAGCAGTACTTC | TRBJ2-7 | TRBV9 | . | 15 | TRBD1
CASSLGGTGGAEQFF | TGTGCCAGCAGCTTGGGGGGGACAGGGGGCGCGGAGCAGTTCTTC | TRBJ2-1 | TRBV7-2 | . | 15 | TRBD1
CASSYGAGTYEQYF | TGTGCCAGCAGTTACGGGGCAGGGACCTACGAGCAGTACTTC | TRBJ2-7 | TRBV6-5 | few | 14 | .
CASSLGGSGYTGELFF | TGCGCCAGCAGCTTGGGAGGTAGCGGGTACACCGGGGAGCTGTTTTTT | TRBJ2-2 | TRBV5-1 | . | 16 | TRBD2
CASSPRGSTIYF | TGTGCCAGCAGCCCCCGCGGAAGCACCATATATTTT | TRBJ1-3 | TRBV27 | . | 12 | .
CASSSGTGGGYTF | TGTGCCAGCAGCTCGGGGACAGGTGGGGGCTACACCTTC | TRBJ1-2 | TRBV7-6 | . | 13 | TRBD1